This T cell receptor (beta chain) was captured in a study of blood T cell repertoires in COVID-19. Across the study: Researchers got acute and convalescent COVID-19 samples from the United States, Italy and Spain. PBMCs, B-cell-depleted T cells, or T cells provided the cDNA or gDNA that made up the material.

One Seattle source followed patients from active infection through their disease course. The CDR3 has 14 amino acids. V lost 0 bases and J lost 1, with 7 bases in between. Per germline, CDR1 GTSNPN and CDR2 SVGIG (reference sequence). As originally analysed: Reference gene primer amplification in the assay estimated nucleated cell counts. TCRdb's copy holds only in-frame clones and misses some; the assay was immunoSEQ multiplex PCR. The DNA was the basis for D and trimming; V, J and clone size are from that table. The sample has 210,000 or so clones, about nine tenths seen once; the top ten hold under 3.5%.

The clonotype comes from a young man with COVID-19, enrolled during active disease. The chain carries TRBV30 and TRBJ1-5; a weak D match, TRBD1 (5 bases). Material: peripheral blood. The CDR3 reads CAWSVQGSNQPQHF. The CDR3 DNA is TGTGCCTGGAGTGTCCAGGGAAGCAATCAGCCCCAGCATTTT.